The rows below give T cell receptor beta chains drawn from one sample of a study of beta chain features in type 1 diabetes. Profiled with immunoSEQ multiplex PCR; TCRdb holds only in-frame clones, not every one. Of 300,000 to 400,000 clones listed, roughly 13% are singletons. Input material: naive CD4+ T cells from blood. The origin of the receptors is a woman aged 18-29 years with type 1 diabetes. The conserved cysteine and the conserved F or W are not part of the CDR3 here. Size is stated for part of the rows, as once, few or many counts, or as a class when the clone is expanded.

j_gene: TRBJ2-3; v_gene: TRBV5-1; len: 12; abundance: few; CDR3aa: ASSLELVTDTQY
j_gene: TRBJ1-4; v_gene: TRBV28; len: 9; abundance: few; CDR3aa: ASSLAGKLF
j_gene: TRBJ2-7; v_gene: TRBV6-1; len: 9; abundance: .; CDR3aa: ASGNGGRQY
j_gene: TRBJ2-5; v_gene: TRBV5-1; len: 14; abundance: once; CDR3aa: ASSLRASGGQETQY
j_gene: TRBJ1-5; v_gene: TRBV4-2; len: 16; abundance: .; CDR3aa: ASSQDTSNRVGNQPQH
j_gene: TRBJ1-1; v_gene: TRBV13; len: 14; abundance: .; CDR3aa: ASSSDGQGGGTEAF
j_gene: TRBJ2-7; v_gene: TRBV29-1; len: 12; abundance: .; CDR3aa: SVGRTGRSYEQY
j_gene: TRBJ1-2; v_gene: TRBV7-9; len: 12; abundance: few; CDR3aa: ASSPGQAVYGYT
j_gene: TRBJ2-7; v_gene: TRBV10-3; len: 12; abundance: few; CDR3aa: AISESSLRDTFH
j_gene: TRBJ2-2; v_gene: TRBV7-9; len: 13; abundance: .; CDR3aa: ASSLLGRDTGELF
j_gene: TRBJ2-3; v_gene: TRBV27; len: 17; abundance: few; CDR3aa: ASSSRTSGNRRFTDTQY
j_gene: TRBJ1-2; v_gene: TRBV5-4; len: 12; abundance: few; CDR3aa: ASSLAGVRYGYT
j_gene: TRBJ2-1; v_gene: TRBV19; len: 14; abundance: .; CDR3aa: ASSSMTGGWYNEQF
j_gene: TRBJ2-3; v_gene: TRBV7-6; len: 14; abundance: few; CDR3aa: ASSLALLAGVDTQY
j_gene: TRBJ1-2; v_gene: TRBV7-9; len: 14; abundance: .; CDR3aa: ASSFLATRDYGGYT
j_gene: TRBJ2-7; v_gene: TRBV7-8; len: 11; abundance: .; CDR3aa: ASSFSAVVEQY
j_gene: TRBJ2-7; v_gene: TRBV7-9; len: 12; abundance: .; CDR3aa: ASSSQGFSYEQY
j_gene: TRBJ2-1; v_gene: TRBV14; len: 15; abundance: .; CDR3aa: ASSQTIRDRGQNEQF
j_gene: TRBJ1-1; v_gene: TRBV28; len: 13; abundance: .; CDR3aa: ASSPNGQGDAEAF
j_gene: TRBJ2-1; v_gene: TRBV25-1; len: 13; abundance: .; CDR3aa: ASSDGAFSYNEQF
j_gene: TRBJ1-2; v_gene: TRBV19; len: 15; abundance: .; CDR3aa: ASSRRDRGPKAAGYT
j_gene: TRBJ2-3; v_gene: TRBV15; len: 15; abundance: .; CDR3aa: ATSRDRTRVGADTQY
j_gene: TRBJ2-1; v_gene: TRBV6-6; len: 12; abundance: few; CDR3aa: ASGRLLGLDEQF
j_gene: TRBJ2-3; v_gene: TRBV9; len: 12; abundance: few; CDR3aa: ASSVGRGSDTQY